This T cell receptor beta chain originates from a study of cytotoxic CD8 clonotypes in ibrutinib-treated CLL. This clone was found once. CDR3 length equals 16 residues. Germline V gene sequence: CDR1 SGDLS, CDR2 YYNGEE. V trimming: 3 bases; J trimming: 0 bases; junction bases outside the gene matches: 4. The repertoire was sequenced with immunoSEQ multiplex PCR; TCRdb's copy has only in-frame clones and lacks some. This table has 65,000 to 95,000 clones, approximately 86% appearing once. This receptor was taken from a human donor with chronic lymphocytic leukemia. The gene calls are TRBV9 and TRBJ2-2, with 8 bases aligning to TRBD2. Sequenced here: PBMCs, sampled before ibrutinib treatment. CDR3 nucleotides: TGTGCCAGCAGCGCCCCACTAGCGGCGAACACCGGGGAGCTGTTTTTT. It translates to CASSAPLAANTGELFF.